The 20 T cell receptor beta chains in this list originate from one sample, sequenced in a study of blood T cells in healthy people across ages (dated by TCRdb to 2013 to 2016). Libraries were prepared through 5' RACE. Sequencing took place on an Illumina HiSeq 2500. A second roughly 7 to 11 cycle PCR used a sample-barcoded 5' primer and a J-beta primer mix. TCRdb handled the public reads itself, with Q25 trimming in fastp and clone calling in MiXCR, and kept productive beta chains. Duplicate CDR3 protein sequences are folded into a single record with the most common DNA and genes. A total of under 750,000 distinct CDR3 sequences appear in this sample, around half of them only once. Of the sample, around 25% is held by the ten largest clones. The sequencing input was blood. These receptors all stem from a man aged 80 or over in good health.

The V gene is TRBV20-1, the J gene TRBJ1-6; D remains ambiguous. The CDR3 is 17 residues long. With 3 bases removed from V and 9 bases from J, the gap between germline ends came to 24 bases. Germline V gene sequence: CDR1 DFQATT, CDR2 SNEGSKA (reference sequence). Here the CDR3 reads CSARARRTNSAGSPLHF. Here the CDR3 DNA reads TGCAGTGCTAGGGCCCGCAGGACGAACTCGGCGGGTTCACCCCTCCACTTT.

This chain's CDR3 is CASSSQRGVSTDTQYF. The CDR3 DNA reads TGTGCCAGCAGTTCCCAGCGGGGGGTTAGCACAGATACGCAGTATTTT. The rearrangement uses TRBV27 and TRBJ2-3; 9 nucleotides agree with TRBD2. CDR1 MNHEY and CDR2 SMNVEV come from the germline V gene (reference sequence). V shed 4 bases and J 0 bases; nucleotides not matched to a gene: 5. The CDR3 is made up of 16 amino acids.

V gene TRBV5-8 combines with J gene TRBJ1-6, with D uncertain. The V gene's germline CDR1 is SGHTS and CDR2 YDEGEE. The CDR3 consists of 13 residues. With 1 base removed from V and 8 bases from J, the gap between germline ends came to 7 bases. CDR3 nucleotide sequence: TGTGCCAGCAGCTTGAGTCACTATTCACCCCTCCACTTT. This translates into CASSLSHYSPLHF.

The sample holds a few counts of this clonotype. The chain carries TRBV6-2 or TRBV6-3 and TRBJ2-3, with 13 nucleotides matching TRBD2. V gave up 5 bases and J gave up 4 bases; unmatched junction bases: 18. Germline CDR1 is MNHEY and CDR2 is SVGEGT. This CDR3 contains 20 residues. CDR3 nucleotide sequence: TGTGCCAGCAGTCACCCCATAACTAGCGGGAGGGCCATGTTCGCAGATACGCAGTATTTT. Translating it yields CASSHPITSGRAMFADTQYF.

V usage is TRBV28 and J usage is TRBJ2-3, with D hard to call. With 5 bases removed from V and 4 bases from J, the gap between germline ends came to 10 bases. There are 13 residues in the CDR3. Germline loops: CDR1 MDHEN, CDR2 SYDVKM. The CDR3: CASSHDWADTQYF. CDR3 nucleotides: TGTGCCAGCAGTCATGACTGGGCAGATACGCAGTATTTT.

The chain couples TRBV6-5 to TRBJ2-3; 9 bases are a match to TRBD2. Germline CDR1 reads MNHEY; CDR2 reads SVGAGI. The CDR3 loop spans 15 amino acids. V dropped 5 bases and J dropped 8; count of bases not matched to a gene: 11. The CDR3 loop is CASSPAAGGLGTQYF. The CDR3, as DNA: TGTGCCAGCAGTCCAGCAGCGGGGGGACTCGGTACGCAGTATTTT.

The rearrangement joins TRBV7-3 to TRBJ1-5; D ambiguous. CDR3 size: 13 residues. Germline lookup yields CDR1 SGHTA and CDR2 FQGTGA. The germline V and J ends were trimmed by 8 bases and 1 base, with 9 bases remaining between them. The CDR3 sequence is CASSISSNQPQHF. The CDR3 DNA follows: TGTGCCAGCTCCATTTCGAGCAATCAGCCCCAGCATTTT.

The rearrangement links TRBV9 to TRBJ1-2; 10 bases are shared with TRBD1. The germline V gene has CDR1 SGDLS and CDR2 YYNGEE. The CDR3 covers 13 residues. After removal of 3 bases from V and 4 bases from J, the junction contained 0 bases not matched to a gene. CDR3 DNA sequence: TGTGCCAGCAGCGGGGACAGGGGCTATGGCTACACCTTC. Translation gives CASSGDRGYGYTF.

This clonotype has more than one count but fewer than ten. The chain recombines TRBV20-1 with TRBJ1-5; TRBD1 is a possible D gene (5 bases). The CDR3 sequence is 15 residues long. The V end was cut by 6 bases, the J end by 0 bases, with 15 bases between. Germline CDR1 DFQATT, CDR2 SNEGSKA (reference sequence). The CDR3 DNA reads TGCAGTGCAAAGTCAGGACAAAATAGCAATCAGCCCCAGCATTTT. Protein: CSAKSGQNSNQPQHF.

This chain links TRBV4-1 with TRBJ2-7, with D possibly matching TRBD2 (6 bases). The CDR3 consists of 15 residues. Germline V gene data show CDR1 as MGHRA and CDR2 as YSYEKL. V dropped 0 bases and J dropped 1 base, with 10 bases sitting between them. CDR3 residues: CASSQEPRGSYEQYF. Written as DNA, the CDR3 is TGCGCCAGCAGCCAAGAACCCCGGGGGTCCTACGAGCAGTACTTC.

The DNA of the CDR3 is TGCGCCAGCAGCCCCCCCTCCCCTGGCACCGGGGAGCTGTTTTTT. Residues: CASSPPSPGTGELFF. J is TRBJ2-2 and V is TRBV5-1; D unclear. Germline V gene sequence: CDR1 SGHRS, CDR2 YFSETQ. This CDR3 region has 15 residues. V lost 4 bases, J lost 4 bases, and 14 bases lay in between.

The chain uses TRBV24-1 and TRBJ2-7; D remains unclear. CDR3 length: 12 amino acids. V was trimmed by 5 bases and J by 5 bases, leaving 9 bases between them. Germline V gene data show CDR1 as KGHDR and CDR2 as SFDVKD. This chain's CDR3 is CATSALGDEQYF. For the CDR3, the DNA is TGTGCCACCAGTGCCCTAGGAGACGAGCAGTACTTC.

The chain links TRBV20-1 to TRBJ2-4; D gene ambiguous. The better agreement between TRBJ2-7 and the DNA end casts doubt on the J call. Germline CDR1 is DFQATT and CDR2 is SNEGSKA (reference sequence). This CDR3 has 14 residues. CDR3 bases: TGCAGTGCTAGAAAGACTGGGAACCCCTGCGAGCAGTACTTC. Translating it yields CSARKTGNPCEQYF.

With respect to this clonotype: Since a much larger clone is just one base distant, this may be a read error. CDR3 loop: CASRGGGGKFYEQYF. CDR3 in DNA: TGTGCCAGCAGGGGAGGGGGAGGGAAATTCTACGAGCAGTACTTC. V is TRBV6-5 and J is TRBJ2-7, with D possibly being TRBD2 (7 bases). V was pared by 6 bases and J by 3 bases, with 18 bases between. Germline CDR1 MNHEY, CDR2 SVGAGI. The CDR3 totals 15 residues.

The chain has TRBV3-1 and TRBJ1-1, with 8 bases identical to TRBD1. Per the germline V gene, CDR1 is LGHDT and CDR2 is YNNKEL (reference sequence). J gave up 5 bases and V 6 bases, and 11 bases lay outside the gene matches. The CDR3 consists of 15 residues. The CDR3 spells CASRNLDREGTEAFF. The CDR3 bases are TGTGCCAGCAGAAACTTGGACAGGGAGGGTACTGAAGCTTTCTTT.

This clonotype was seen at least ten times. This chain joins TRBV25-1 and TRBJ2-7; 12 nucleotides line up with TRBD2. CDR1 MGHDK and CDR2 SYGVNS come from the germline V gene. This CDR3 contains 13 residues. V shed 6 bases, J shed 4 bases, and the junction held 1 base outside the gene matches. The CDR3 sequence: CASRTSGSYEQYF. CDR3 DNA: TGTGCCAGCAGGACTAGCGGGAGTTACGAGCAGTACTTC.

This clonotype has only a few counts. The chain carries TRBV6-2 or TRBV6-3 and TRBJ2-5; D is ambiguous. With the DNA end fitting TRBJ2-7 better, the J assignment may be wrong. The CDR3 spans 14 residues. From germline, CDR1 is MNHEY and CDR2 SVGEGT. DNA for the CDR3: TGTGCCAGCAGTATCATATCTACGGGTACCGAGCAGTACTTC. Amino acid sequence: CASSIISTGTEQYF.

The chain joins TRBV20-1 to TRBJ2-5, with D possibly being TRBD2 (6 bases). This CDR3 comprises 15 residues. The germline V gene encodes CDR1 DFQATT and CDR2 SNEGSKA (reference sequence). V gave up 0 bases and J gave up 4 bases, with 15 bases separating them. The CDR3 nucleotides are TGCAGTGCTAGAGATCCTCTACAGGAGGGAGAGACCCAGTACTTC. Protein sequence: CSARDPLQEGETQYF.

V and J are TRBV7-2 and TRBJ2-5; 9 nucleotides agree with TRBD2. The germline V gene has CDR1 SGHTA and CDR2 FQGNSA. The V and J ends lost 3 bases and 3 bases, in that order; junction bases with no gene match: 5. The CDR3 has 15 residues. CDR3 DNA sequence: TGTGCCAGCAGCTTGGGGGGACTAGCCGAAGAGACCCAGTACTTC. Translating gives CASSLGGLAEETQYF.

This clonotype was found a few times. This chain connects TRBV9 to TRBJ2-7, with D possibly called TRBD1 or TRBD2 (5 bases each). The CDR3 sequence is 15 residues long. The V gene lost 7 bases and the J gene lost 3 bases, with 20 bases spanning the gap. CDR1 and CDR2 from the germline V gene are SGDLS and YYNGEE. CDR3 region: CASGPGGTTIYEQYF. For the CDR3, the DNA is TGTGCCAGCGGCCCGGGTGGGACCACTATCTACGAGCAGTACTTC.